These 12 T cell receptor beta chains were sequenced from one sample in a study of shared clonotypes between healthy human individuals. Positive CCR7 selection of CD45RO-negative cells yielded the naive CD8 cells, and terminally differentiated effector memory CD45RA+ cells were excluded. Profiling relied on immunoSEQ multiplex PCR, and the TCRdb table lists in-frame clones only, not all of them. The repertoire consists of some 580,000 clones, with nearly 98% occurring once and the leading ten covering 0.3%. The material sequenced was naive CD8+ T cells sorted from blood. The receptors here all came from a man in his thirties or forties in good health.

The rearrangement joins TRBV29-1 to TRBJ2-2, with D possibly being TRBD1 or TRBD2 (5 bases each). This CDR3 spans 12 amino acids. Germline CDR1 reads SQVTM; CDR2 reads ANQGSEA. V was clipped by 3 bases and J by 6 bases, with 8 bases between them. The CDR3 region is CSVDLGAGELFF. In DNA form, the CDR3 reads TGCAGCGTTGACTTGGGGGCCGGGGAGCTGTTTTTT.

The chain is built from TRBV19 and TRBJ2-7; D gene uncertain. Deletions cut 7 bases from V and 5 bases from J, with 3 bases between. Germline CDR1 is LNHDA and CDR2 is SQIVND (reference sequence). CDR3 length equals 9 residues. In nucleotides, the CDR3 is TGTGCCAGTAAACACGAGCAGTACTTC. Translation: CASKHEQYF.

The CDR3 spells CASSGRLADETQYF. In DNA form, the CDR3 reads TGTGCCAGCAGCGGACGACTAGCGGATGAGACCCAGTACTTC. The chain couples TRBV11-1 to TRBJ2-5; TRBD2 matches 9 bases. The germline V gene has CDR1 SGHAT and CDR2 FQDESV (reference sequence). V shed 5 bases and J 5 bases; nucleotides not matched to a gene: 6. The length of the CDR3 is 14 residues.

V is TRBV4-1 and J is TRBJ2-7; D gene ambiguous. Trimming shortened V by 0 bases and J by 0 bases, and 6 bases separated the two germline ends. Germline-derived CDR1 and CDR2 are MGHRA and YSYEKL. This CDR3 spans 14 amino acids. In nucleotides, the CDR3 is TGCGCCAGCAGCCAAGACCCAACCTCCTACGAGCAGTACTTC. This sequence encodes CASSQDPTSYEQYF.

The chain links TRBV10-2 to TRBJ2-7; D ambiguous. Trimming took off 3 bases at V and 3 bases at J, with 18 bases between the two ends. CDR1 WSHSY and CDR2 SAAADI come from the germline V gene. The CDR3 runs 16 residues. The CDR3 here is CASSDPSVRRNYEQYF. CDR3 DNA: TGCGCCAGCAGTGATCCCTCAGTAAGAAGGAACTACGAGCAGTACTTC.

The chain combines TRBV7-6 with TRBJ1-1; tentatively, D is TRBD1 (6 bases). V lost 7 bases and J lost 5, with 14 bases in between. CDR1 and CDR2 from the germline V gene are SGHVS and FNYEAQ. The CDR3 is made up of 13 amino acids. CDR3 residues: CASTAGVATEAFF. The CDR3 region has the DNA TGTGCCAGCACCGCAGGGGTCGCGACTGAAGCTTTCTTT.

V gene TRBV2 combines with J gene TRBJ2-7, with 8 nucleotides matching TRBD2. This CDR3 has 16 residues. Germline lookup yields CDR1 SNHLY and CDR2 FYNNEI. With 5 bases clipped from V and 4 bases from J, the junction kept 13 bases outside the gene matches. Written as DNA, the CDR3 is TGTGCCAGCAGTCCAACAGTTAGCGGGACACTTTACGAGCAGTACTTC. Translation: CASSPTVSGTLYEQYF.

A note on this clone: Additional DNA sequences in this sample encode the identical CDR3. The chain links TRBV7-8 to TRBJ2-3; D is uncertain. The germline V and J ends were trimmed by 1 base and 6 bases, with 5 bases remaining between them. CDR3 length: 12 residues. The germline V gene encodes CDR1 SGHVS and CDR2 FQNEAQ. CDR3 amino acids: CASSLVADTQYF. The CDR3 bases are TGTGCCAGCAGCTTAGTCGCGGATACGCAGTATTTT.

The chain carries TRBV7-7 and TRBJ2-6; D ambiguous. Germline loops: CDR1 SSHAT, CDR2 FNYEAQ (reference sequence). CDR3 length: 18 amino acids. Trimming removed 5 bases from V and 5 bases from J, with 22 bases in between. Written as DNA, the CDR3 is TGTGCCAGCAGCGGGCCCACAATGCCACAAAGTCGGGCCAACGTCCTGACTTTC. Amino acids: CASSGPTMPQSRANVLTF.

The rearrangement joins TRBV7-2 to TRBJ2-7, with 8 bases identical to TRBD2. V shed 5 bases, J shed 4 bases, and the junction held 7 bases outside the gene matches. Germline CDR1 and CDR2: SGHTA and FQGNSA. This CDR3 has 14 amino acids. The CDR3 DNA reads TGTGCCAGCAGCCCCCCGGGCGGGGGGTACGAGCAGTACTTC. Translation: CASSPPGGGYEQYF.

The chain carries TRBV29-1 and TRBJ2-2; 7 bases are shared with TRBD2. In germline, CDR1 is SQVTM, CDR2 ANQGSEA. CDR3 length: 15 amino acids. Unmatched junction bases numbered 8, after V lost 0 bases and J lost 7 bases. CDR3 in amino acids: CSVEDLGSGGGELFF. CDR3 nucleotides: TGCAGCGTTGAAGATCTTGGCTCGGGAGGCGGGGAGCTGTTTTTT.

CDR3 region: CSVETSGFSGANVLTF. DNA for the CDR3: TGCAGCGTTGAAACGAGTGGGTTTTCTGGGGCCAACGTCCTGACTTTC. The rearrangement joins TRBV29-1 to TRBJ2-6; D call uncertain. V was cut by 2 bases and J by 1 base, with 12 bases left in between. Germline assignment: CDR1 SQVTM and CDR2 ANQGSEA. The CDR3 contains 16 residues.